This T cell receptor beta chain was found in a study of OX40 agonist ivuxolimab in advanced cancers. Regarding the study as a whole: Antigen targets of the expanded peripheral T cells went undetermined.

Blood was sampled at baseline, cycle 4 day 1, and cycle 7 day 1. Assay: immunoSEQ multiplex PCR; the TCRdb copy retains only in-frame clones and omits some. The data show around 43,000 clones, with approximately 86% seen just once and 10% to 15% held by the top ten. As for this clone: As yet, its antigen is unknown.

The sequence was collected from an adult with an advanced solid tumor such as melanoma, head and neck, liver or kidney cancer. Specimen: CD4+ or CD8+ T cells sorted from blood, collected in a trial of the OX40 agonist ivuxolimab.

The CDR3 DNA reads TGTGCCAGCAGCTCCTCCGCCTACCGGACAGGGGTTTATAGCTACACCTTC. It translates to CASSSSAYRTGVYSYTF. This chain uses TRBV7-9 with TRBJ1-2, with 9 bases matching TRBD1. CDR1 is SEHNR, CDR2 FQNEAQ, per germline (reference sequence). The CDR3 totals 17 residues. Trimming took 4 bases from V and 9 from J; bases not matched to a gene: 18.